This is a list of T cell receptor beta chains from one sample in a study of shared clonotypes between healthy human individuals. The protocol was immunoSEQ multiplex PCR, while the TCRdb copy is restricted to in-frame clones and leaves out a portion. The data show 2 million to 2.5 million clones, 93% seen once. The sequencing input was naive CD8+ T cells from PBMCs. These receptors all stem from a man aged 18 to 29 in good health. Some clones in this sample may be carry-over from other donors' samples. CDR3s include the opening cysteine and the closing phenylalanine or tryptophan. Fields, in order: D gene, V gene, clone size, J gene, CDR3 DNA, CDR3 protein. D genes are given only for firm matches. Clone size is stated in some rows and not others, as once, few, many or a class when expanded.

-	TRBV19	-	TRBJ2-7	TGTGCCAGTAGCCCCCGTCGGGGCGAGCAGTACTTC	CASSPRRGEQYF
-	TRBV15	-	TRBJ2-5	TGTGCCACCAGCAGAGAGGGGCAGTTCGGGGGCCGGACCCAGTACTTC	CATSREGQFGGRTQYF
-	TRBV4-3	-	TRBJ1-1	TGCGCCAGCAGCCAAGATCCGGGAGCTCCTGAAGCTTTCTTT	CASSQDPGAPEAFF
-	TRBV7-9	-	TRBJ2-3	TGTGCCAGCAGCTTGGGGACGGACAGATGGATGAGCACAGATACGCAGTATTTT	CASSLGTDRWMSTDTQYF
-	TRBV29-1	-	TRBJ1-1	TGCAGCGCCGCCACCGGATCGAACACTGAAGCTTTCTTT	CSAATGSNTEAFF
-	TRBV6-4	-	TRBJ2-3	TGTGCCAGCAGTGACTTACCGGGACGGGGCACAGATACGCAGTATTTT	CASSDLPGRGTDTQYF
TRBD1	TRBV7-9	-	TRBJ2-7	TGTGCCAGCAGCTCGGGACAGGGGCTAGTAGACGAGCAGTACTTC	CASSSGQGLVDEQYF
-	TRBV10-3	once	TRBJ2-5	TGTGCCATCAGTGAGCCGTTAGCCGGGACCCAGTACTTC	CAISEPLAGTQYF
-	TRBV11-2	-	TRBJ2-7	TGTGCCAGCAGTTCAATAATTTTTACCTACGAGCAGTACTTC	CASSSIIFTYEQYF
-	TRBV7-3	-	TRBJ2-7	TGTGCCAGCAGCTGGGGGTTGGGACCACCCTACGAGCAGTACTTC	CASSWGLGPPYEQYF
TRBD2	TRBV4-3	-	TRBJ2-7	TGCGCCAGCAGCCAAGATTGGGAGGGAAGGTCCTACGAGCAGTACTTC	CASSQDWEGRSYEQYF
-	TRBV5-6	-	TRBJ2-1	TGTGCCAGCAGCTTGGCCCGCGGACGGGGGTACAATGAGCAGTTCTTC	CASSLARGRGYNEQFF
-	TRBV29-1	few	TRBJ2-1	TGCAGCGTGACGCTAGGTACTGAGCAGTTCTTC	CSVTLGTEQFF
-	TRBV29-1	-	TRBJ2-7	TGCAGCGTTGAGGCGTACTCGGACTCCTACGAGCAGTACTTC	CSVEAYSDSYEQYF
-	TRBV19	-	TRBJ1-1	TGTGCCAGTAGTATGGGGGGAAGAGGGTTTGGCACTGAAGCTTTCTTT	CASSMGGRGFGTEAFF
-	TRBV19	-	TRBJ2-1	TGTGCCAGTACCCCGGGAGCCGGAATCGCTGCTGAGCAGTTCTTC	CASTPGAGIAAEQFF
-	TRBV28	-	TRBJ2-1	TGTGCCAGCAGTCCATATTCCCCAGATGATGAGCAGTTCTTC	CASSPYSPDDEQFF
-	TRBV28	few	TRBJ1-5	TGTGCCAGCAGTTTAATGTCTCGCGAGCCCCAGCATTTT	CASSLMSREPQHF
TRBD1	TRBV6-5	-	TRBJ2-7	TGTGCCAGCAGCCGCAGGACAGGGGGAGAGCAGTACTTC	CASSRRTGGEQYF
-	TRBV27	-	TRBJ2-7	TGTGCCAGCGGGACCAGGTACGAGCAGTACTTC	CASGTRYEQYF
TRBD1	TRBV9	-	TRBJ2-7	TGTGCCAGCAGCCCCGGGACAGGTCCCTACGAGCAGTACTTC	CASSPGTGPYEQYF
TRBD2	TRBV7-8	-	TRBJ2-7	TGTGCCAGCAGCTTAGGATGGGCGGGAGGCCCAACCAACGAGCAGTACTTC	CASSLGWAGGPTNEQYF
TRBD1	TRBV7-2	-	TRBJ2-3	TGTGCCAGCAGCCGATGGGACAGACAGCCGACGCAGTATTTT	CASSRWDRQPTQYF
TRBD1	TRBV11-1	-	TRBJ1-2	TGTGCCAGCAGCCCCGGGGACAGGGCCTCCTATGGCTACACCTTC	CASSPGDRASYGYTF
-	TRBV7-8	-	TRBJ1-4	TGTGCCACCAGGCCGGGGGGTCTAGCGGAAAAACTGTTTTTT	CATRPGGLAEKLFF
TRBD2	TRBV5-6	-	TRBJ2-4	TGTGCCAGCAGCTTGTGGTGGGAGGGCCAAGCCAAAAACATTCAGTACTTC	CASSLWWEGQAKNIQYF
-	TRBV27	-	TRBJ2-1	TGTGCCAGCAGAAACCCGACAGTACCCTACAATGAGCAGTTCTTC	CASRNPTVPYNEQFF
TRBD1	TRBV11-2	-	TRBJ2-7	TGTGCCAGCAGCCCGACAGGGTCAGTCTACGAGCAGTACTTC	CASSPTGSVYEQYF
-	TRBV7-6	-	TRBJ2-5	TGTGCCAGCAGCTTGAAATCCCAAGAGACCCAGTACTTC	CASSLKSQETQYF
TRBD2	TRBV9	-	TRBJ2-2	TGTGCCAGCAGCGTTGGGACTACCAACACCGGGGAGCTGTTTTTT	CASSVGTTNTGELFF
-	TRBV10-3	-	TRBJ2-7	TGTGCCATCAGTGAGATTGACAGGCCCCGGGAGCAGTACTTC	CAISEIDRPREQYF